This T cell receptor beta chain was identified during a study of identical twins. Unique molecular identifiers were present on cDNA, and template switching added a universal primer site. TCRdb analysed the 5' RACE reads with MiXCR anew, one entry per CDR3 protein. The sample consists of some 500,000 distinct CDR3 sequences, 13% to 15% of them appearing once. Overall study findings and caveats: Models underestimated how often monozygotic twins shared out-of-frame TCR alpha.

This clonotype was picked up a small number of times. Its specificity is unknown. Between the trimmed V and J ends, which lost 6 bases and 5 bases, there was a span of 19 bases. The length of the CDR3 is 15 residues. The germline gives CDR1 SGHTA, CDR2 FQGNSA. This sample was also put to use in a study of yellow fever vaccine responses in identical twins.

The sequenced material came from CD4+ T cells sorted from blood. The chain is built from TRBV7-2 and TRBJ2-5; maybe TRBD2 (5 bases). The clonotype originates from a woman between 18 and 29 years old in good health. The CDR3 bases are TGTGCCAGCAGTCGGACTTCACATCTTGCGGAGACCCAGTACTTC. It encodes CASSRTSHLAETQYF.